The 6 T cell receptor beta chains in this list originate from one sample, sequenced in a study of cytotoxic CD8 clonotypes in ibrutinib-treated CLL. The repertoire was sequenced with immunoSEQ multiplex PCR; TCRdb's copy has only in-frame clones and lacks some. This sample carries about 68,000 clones, approximately 71% of them seen once, and the ten largest clones take approximately 5%. Source: PBMCs, taken after 12 months of ibrutinib treatment. The receptors derive from a human donor with chronic lymphocytic leukemia.

Details on this clone: Compared with germline, one end of the junction differs, possibly owing to a read error. V is TRBV7-3 and J is TRBJ1-6; D might be TRBD1 (6 bases). This CDR3 comprises 15 residues. Germline lookup yields CDR1 SGHTA and CDR2 FQGTGA. The CDR3 sequence is CASSLTWRGGSPLHF. The CDR3 DNA is TGTGCCAGCAGCCTAACGTGGAGAGGGGGTTCACCCCTCCACTTT.

This clone has a single count. The V gene is TRBV6-6, the J gene TRBJ1-1, with TRBD1 as a possible D gene (5 bases). Germline V gives CDR1 MNHNY, CDR2 SVGAGI (reference sequence). V was cut by 7 bases and J by 8 bases, with 17 bases left in between. The length of the CDR3 is 13 residues. The CDR3 spells CASKRRDLEEAFF. In DNA form, the CDR3 reads TGTGCCAGCAAACGCCGGGACCTTGAGGAAGCTTTCTTT.

The chain has TRBV20-1 and TRBJ2-1; D is unresolved. Germline V lookup: CDR1 DFQATT, CDR2 SNEGSKA (reference sequence). This CDR3 is 11 amino acids long. V was clipped by 3 bases and J by 5 bases, with 5 bases between them. CDR3 in amino acids: CSASPNNEQFF. CDR3 coding DNA: TGCAGTGCTAGCCCAAACAATGAGCAGTTCTTC.

The V gene is TRBV19, the J gene TRBJ1-4; D may be TRBD1 (5 bases). The V end lost 3 bases, the J end lost 3 bases, and 8 bases lay between the germline ends. Germline V CDR1 and CDR2: LNHDA, SQIVND (reference sequence). The CDR3 spans 14 residues. CDR3 DNA: TGTGCCAGTAGTATCTCAGGGTCTAATGAAAAACTGTTTTTT. Translated: CASSISGSNEKLFF.

The chain joins TRBV11-3 to TRBJ2-2; 9 bases line up with TRBD1. The V and J ends lost 1 base and 4 bases, in that order; junction bases with no gene match: 13. Germline CDR1 and CDR2: SGHNT and YENEEA. CDR3 length: 19 amino acids. The DNA of the CDR3 is TGTGCCAGCAGCTTAGGCCCGGGACAGGGTTCTCGGAGCACCGGGGAGCTGTTTTTT. Its protein is CASSLGPGQGSRSTGELFF.

This sequence joins TRBV19 and TRBJ1-5, with 10 bases fitting TRBD1. This CDR3 has 15 residues. Germline CDR1 reads LNHDA; CDR2 reads SQIVND (reference sequence). V shed 4 bases, J shed 4 bases, and the junction held 4 bases outside the gene matches. CDR3 coding DNA: TGTGCCAGTAGTAACTCGGGACAGGGGAATCAGCCCCAGCATTTT. It translates to CASSNSGQGNQPQHF.